Included here is one T cell receptor beta chain sequence, with context. The CDR3 length is 14 residues. V lost 5 bases to trimming and J lost 5 bases; unmatched junction nucleotides: 5. In germline, CDR1 is SGHTA, CDR2 FQGTGA. The data are from a study of blood T cell repertoires in COVID-19. Clones were sequenced by immunoSEQ multiplex PCR, and TCRdb holds only the in-frame ones, with some missing. In the table there are about 500,000 clones, 89% of which are singletons. The sequenced material came from peripheral blood. The source of this sequence is a man aged 18 to 35 with COVID-19, enrolled during active disease. This rearrangement joins TRBV7-3 to TRBJ2-2; TRBD2 agrees at 7 bases. The CDR3 coding sequence is TGTGCCAGCAGCCGAGGACTAGGAACCGGGGAGCTGTTTTTT. Translated: CASSRGLGTGELFF.